The 18 T cell receptor beta chains below were found in one sample sequenced in a study of T-cell memory formation after mild COVID-19. TCRdb independently ran MiXCR on the 5' RACE reads; one entry per CDR3 protein. The table lists 430,000 or so distinct CDR3 sequences, 20% to 25% of them singletons. Sequencing was done on a sample of PBMCs or a T cell subset sorted from them (not recorded which). Receptor source: an adult woman who had mild COVID-19 (a few samples of this study predate the infection). Cell type and time point are not known.

The chain couples TRBV19 to TRBJ2-1; 9 bases line up with TRBD1. This CDR3 is 16 amino acids long. V shed 6 bases, J shed 6 bases, and the junction held 12 bases outside the gene matches. Germline CDR1 is LNHDA and CDR2 is SQIVND (reference sequence). The CDR3 is CASSVTDRGTFNEQFF. The CDR3 DNA reads as TGTGCCAGTAGCGTAACGGACAGGGGCACTTTCAATGAGCAGTTCTTC.

The chain carries TRBV7-2 and TRBJ2-7; 12 bases line up with TRBD2. V shed 5 bases, J shed 3 bases, and the junction held 8 bases outside the gene matches. The germline V gene encodes CDR1 SGHTA and CDR2 FQGNSA. The CDR3 totals 16 residues. The CDR3 DNA reads as TGTGCCAGCAGCGCTAGCGGGGGGGCAAAGGGCTACGAGCAGTACTTC. Residues: CASSASGGAKGYEQYF.

A few counts support this clonotype. In nucleotides, the CDR3 is TGTGCCAGCAGCTTAGTAGGCGGGGAAAAACTGTTTTTT. As protein: CASSLVGGEKLFF. This chain links TRBV7-9 with TRBJ1-4; unclear D gene. Per the germline V gene, CDR1 is SEHNR and CDR2 is FQNEAQ (reference sequence). Between the trimmed V and J ends, which lost 1 base and 8 bases, there was a span of 8 bases. The CDR3 length is 13 residues.

The V gene is TRBV20-1, the J gene TRBJ2-7; D remains unclear. Per the germline V gene, CDR1 is DFQATT and CDR2 is SNEGSKA (reference sequence). V lost 1 base and J 1 base, leaving 11 bases between the germline ends. CDR3 length: 14 amino acids. CDR3: CSARAPRYSYEQYF. DNA for the CDR3: TGCAGTGCTAGAGCCCCCAGATATTCCTACGAGCAGTACTTC.

This clonotype was detected only a few times. J is TRBJ2-1 and V is TRBV7-7; 7 bases map to TRBD2. J gave up 9 bases and V 5 bases, and 7 bases lay outside the gene matches. The CDR3 is 13 amino acids. The V gene's germline CDR1 is SSHAT and CDR2 FNYEAQ (reference sequence). Written as DNA, the CDR3 is TGTGCCAGCAGCCCCTCTCGCGGGGGTGAGCAGTTCTTC. It yields the protein CASSPSRGGEQFF.

This chain connects TRBV24-1 to TRBJ2-5, with TRBD1 identical over 7 bases. Germline CDR1 and CDR2: KGHDR and SFDVKD. V was clipped by 2 bases and J by 2 bases; unmatched bases: 7. The CDR3 loop spans 16 amino acids. CDR3 region: CATSDSTGIGQETQYF. The CDR3 coding sequence is TGTGCCACCAGTGATTCGACAGGGATAGGTCAAGAGACCCAGTACTTC.

The chain employs TRBV6-4 and TRBJ1-1; D unresolved. Germline loops: CDR1 MRHNA, CDR2 SNTAGT. Trimming removed 2 bases at V and 1 base at J, with 8 bases between. This CDR3 has 14 residues. The CDR3 is CASSDRIWNTEAFF. CDR3 DNA sequence: TGTGCCAGCAGTGACCGTATCTGGAACACTGAAGCTTTCTTT.

This chain connects TRBV30 to TRBJ2-1; D uncertain. Germline lookup yields CDR1 GTSNPN and CDR2 SVGIG (reference sequence). V dropped 2 bases and J dropped 0 bases, with 5 bases sitting between them. The CDR3 is made up of 13 amino acids. In nucleotides, the CDR3 is TGTGCCTGGAGTCCCGACTCCTACAATGAGCAGTTCTTC. This encodes CAWSPDSYNEQFF.

V usage is TRBV11-3 and J usage is TRBJ2-4; D unresolved. The CDR3 extends over 14 amino acids. The germline V gene encodes CDR1 SGHNT and CDR2 YENEEA. V was cut by 3 bases and J by 1 base, with 7 bases left in between. The CDR3 bases are TGTGCCAGCAGCTTCGGACCCGCCAAAAACATTCAGTACTTC. It yields the protein CASSFGPAKNIQYF.

In its sample, this clonotype was seen a few times. The chain couples TRBV29-1 to TRBJ2-7; a possible D gene is TRBD2 (6 bases). This CDR3 is built from 10 residues. From germline, CDR1 is SQVTM and CDR2 ANQGSEA. The V end was cut by 7 bases, the J end by 7 bases, with 11 bases between. The CDR3 DNA reads TGCAGCGGGGGGGATCGGGAGCAGTACTTC. Translating gives CSGGDREQYF.

The chain joins TRBV20-1 to TRBJ2-3, with 12 bases identical to TRBD2. J gave up 0 bases and V 3 bases, and 13 bases lay outside the gene matches. CDR1 and CDR2 (germline): DFQATT, SNEGSKA (reference sequence). This CDR3 has 19 residues. DNA for the CDR3: TGCAGTGCTAGGTTATACCGGGGACTAGCGGGTTCTAGCACAGATACGCAGTATTTT. This encodes CSARLYRGLAGSSTDTQYF.

The chain couples TRBV13 to TRBJ2-7; possibly TRBD2 for D (5 bases). V lost 4 bases and J lost 0, with 10 bases in between. The germline CDR1 and CDR2 sequences are PRHDT and FYEKMQ (reference sequence). This CDR3 has 14 amino acids. DNA for the CDR3: TGTGCCAGCAGCTCCTGGGAGCTCTCCTACGAGCAGTACTTC. Its translation is CASSSWELSYEQYF.

V is TRBV12-3 or TRBV12-4 and J is TRBJ2-2; a possible D gene is TRBD1 (5 bases). The CDR3 length is 15 residues. V was trimmed by 1 base and J by 4 bases, leaving 10 bases between them. This CDR3 reads CASSLGGSGTGELFF. In DNA, the CDR3 is TGTGCCAGCAGTTTAGGGGGCTCGGGCACCGGGGAGCTGTTTTTT.

J is TRBJ2-3 and V is TRBV20-1; 13 bases align to TRBD2. This CDR3 comprises 15 residues. Germline-derived CDR1 and CDR2 are DFQATT and SNEGSKA (reference sequence). V trimming: 3 bases; J trimming: 4 bases; junction bases outside the gene matches: 4. The CDR3 bases are TGCAGTGCTAGGGGACTAGCGGGGAGCGCAGATACGCAGTATTTT. As protein: CSARGLAGSADTQYF.

V is TRBV7-3 and J is TRBJ2-1, with 10 bases matching TRBD1. V shed 5 bases and J 6 bases; nucleotides not matched to a gene: 7. Germline assignment: CDR1 SGHTA and CDR2 FQGTGA. This CDR3 has 15 residues. The DNA of the CDR3 is TGTGCCAGCAGCCAGACAGGGGGCTCGAGCAATGAGCAGTTCTTC. Translated, it gives CASSQTGGSSNEQFF.

This clonotype appeared many times. This rearrangement joins TRBV29-1 to TRBJ2-7; 9 bases align to TRBD1. Per the germline V gene, CDR1 is SQVTM and CDR2 is ANQGSEA. Germline trimming cut 6 bases from V and 3 bases from J; bases unmatched to any gene: 6. The CDR3 is 13 amino acids. The CDR3 DNA is TGCAGCGTACCGGGACAGGGTTACTACGAGCAGTACTTC. Its translation: CSVPGQGYYEQYF.

The chain couples TRBV7-6 to TRBJ2-5, with D possibly being TRBD2 (6 bases). The CDR3 contains 14 residues. V lost 5 bases and J 5 bases, leaving 15 bases between the germline ends. CDR1 is SGHVS, CDR2 FNYEAQ, per germline. The CDR3 protein is CASSVTSPPETQYF. In nucleotides, the CDR3 is TGTGCCAGCAGCGTCACTAGCCCCCCGGAGACCCAGTACTTC.

The chain links TRBV4-1 to TRBJ2-3, with 10 bases fitting TRBD2. The CDR3 totals 18 residues. V trimming: 1 base; J trimming: 0 bases; junction bases outside the gene matches: 7. Per the germline V gene, CDR1 is MGHRA and CDR2 is YSYEKL. Here the CDR3 reads CASSQASGGPTSTDTQYF. The CDR3 region has the DNA TGCGCCAGCAGCCAAGCTAGCGGGGGACCGACTAGCACAGATACGCAGTATTTT.